This entry describes one T cell receptor beta chain. What it recognizes is unknown. Donors, healthy HIV-negative adults, lacked recent acute infections or vaccinations. CD8 memory comprised CD45RO+ plus CCR7-negative CD45RA+ TemRA cells. This record comes from a study of shared clonotypes between healthy human individuals. Overall study findings and caveats: Some clonotypes were shared by all four sorted-subset donors, while others were not shared. The non-shared ones had lower generation probabilities than the shared ones.

The length of the CDR3 is 16 residues. Between the trimmed V and J ends, which lost 7 bases and 0 bases, there was a span of 19 bases. CDR1 is MDHEN and CDR2 is SYDVKM in the germline V gene. The genomic DNA of each subset was split evenly across several immunoSEQ plates. TCRdb's table, derived via immunoSEQ multiplex PCR, lists solely in-frame clones and lacks some. Seen here are 100,000 to 120,000 clones, over 65% observed once, and the top ten hold approximately 23%. The origin of this receptor is a woman younger than 45 in good health. Specimen: memory CD8+ T cells sorted from blood. Subset indicated: CD45RO+ cells pooled with CCR7-negative TemRA cells. The chain links TRBV28 to TRBJ2-7; D remains unclear. The CDR3 coding sequence is TGTGCCAGCAACCTCCATCGGTCTCTGGGCTCCTACGAGCAGTACTTC. This gives the protein CASNLHRSLGSYEQYF.